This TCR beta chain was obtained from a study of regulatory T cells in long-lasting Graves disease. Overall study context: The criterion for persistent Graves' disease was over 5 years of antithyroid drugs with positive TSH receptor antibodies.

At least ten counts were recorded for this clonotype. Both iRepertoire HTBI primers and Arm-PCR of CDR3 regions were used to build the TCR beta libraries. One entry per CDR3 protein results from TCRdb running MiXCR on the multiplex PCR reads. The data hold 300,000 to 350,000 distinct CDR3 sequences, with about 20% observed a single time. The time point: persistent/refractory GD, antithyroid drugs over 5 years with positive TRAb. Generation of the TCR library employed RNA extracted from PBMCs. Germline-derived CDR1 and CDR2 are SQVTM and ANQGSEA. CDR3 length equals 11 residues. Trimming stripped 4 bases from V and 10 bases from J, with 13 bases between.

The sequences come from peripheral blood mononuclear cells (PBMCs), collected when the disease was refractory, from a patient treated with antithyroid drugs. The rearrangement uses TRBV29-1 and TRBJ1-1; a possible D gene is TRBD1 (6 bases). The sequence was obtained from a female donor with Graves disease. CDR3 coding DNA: TGCAGCGTTGTTGGGGGGCGTGGAGCTTTCTTT. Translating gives CSVVGGRGAFF.